This TCR beta chain is drawn from a study of cytomegalovirus exposure and HLA in healthy donors. The V end lost 10 bases, the J end lost 6 bases, and 9 bases lay between the germline ends. Germline assignment: CDR1 LNHDA and CDR2 SQIVND (reference sequence). The CDR3 consists of 10 residues. Findings and limits, study-wide: Indistinguishable V segments such as TRBV6-2 and TRBV6-3 were excluded. Roughly uniform depth of sequencing across donors was assumed in presence/absence analyses.

The PCR ran on 60 Vbeta and 13 Jbeta primers. Clones were read by immunoSEQ multiplex PCR, and TCRdb kept only the in-frame ones, dropping some. The sample holds roughly 150,000 clones, approximately 80% seen once. Of note for this clone: The antigen is not known.

At collection, donors were nominally healthy, but unrecorded immune exposures were probable. The source material was PBMCs. The genes are TRBV19 and TRBJ1-1; D not certain. The sequence derives from a woman between 35 and 50 years old in good health and CMV-seronegative. CDR3 bases: TGTGCCACTCGAGAAGCTGAAGCTTTCTTT. Encoded protein: CATREAEAFF.